These 25 T cell receptor beta chains were sequenced from one sample in a study of cytomegalovirus exposure and HLA in healthy donors. The PCR used 60 Vbeta and 13 Jbeta primers. The assay was immunoSEQ multiplex PCR, and TCRdb's table has in-frame clones only and misses some. The sample has 200,000 to 250,000 clones, more than 65% seen once. The sequencing input was PBMCs. The receptors here all came from a woman under 40 in good health and CMV-seronegative.

This clone was recorded a few times. This chain joins TRBV11-2 and TRBJ2-5, with a possible D match to TRBD2 (6 bases). The CDR3 length is 17 residues. Trimming left V 1 base short and J 2 bases short, with 17 bases between. Germline assignment: CDR1 SGHAT and CDR2 FQNNGV. This chain's CDR3 is CASSLGSLGLQQETQYF. DNA of the CDR3: TGTGCCAGCAGCTTAGGGTCTTTGGGACTCCAACAAGAGACCCAGTACTTC.

This clone appeared once. The V gene is TRBV29-1, the J gene TRBJ1-1; a weak D match, TRBD1 (6 bases). From germline, CDR1 is SQVTM and CDR2 ANQGSEA. V gave up 1 base and J gave up 11 bases, with 20 bases separating them. The CDR3 totals 14 residues. The CDR3 loop reads CSVEAPLGRGYAFF. CDR3 sequence (DNA): TGCAGCGTTGAAGCCCCCCTGGGTAGGGGGTATGCTTTCTTT. The full variable domain, rest sourced from reference TRBV29-1 and TRBJ1-1, is SAVISQKPSRDICQRGTSLTIQCQVDSQVTMMFWYRQQPGQSLTLIATANQGSEATYESGFVIDKFPISRPNLTFSTLTVSNMSPEDSSIYLCSVEAPLGRGYAFFGQGTRLTVV.

The chain couples TRBV5-6 to TRBJ1-1; D may be TRBD1 (5 bases). In germline, CDR1 is SGHDT, CDR2 YYEEEE. The CDR3 consists of 14 residues. V was shortened by 2 bases and J by 4 bases, with 12 bases between the two germline ends. The CDR3 here is CASSFFNGATEAFF. CDR3 coding DNA: TGTGCCAGCAGCTTCTTTAATGGGGCCACTGAAGCTTTCTTT.

This chain joins TRBV5-6 and TRBJ2-5; 9 bases are a match to TRBD2. CDR1 and CDR2 from the germline V gene are SGHDT and YYEEEE. The CDR3 length is 15 residues. With V trimmed by 3 bases and J by 3 bases, 6 bases remained unmatched. The CDR3 loop is CASSWGSSGEETQYF. The CDR3 DNA reads TGTGCCAGCAGCTGGGGGTCTAGCGGGGAAGAGACCCAGTACTTC.

The chain recombines TRBV7-6 with TRBJ2-7, with D maybe TRBD2 (6 bases). Trimming pared 5 bases from V and 7 bases from J, leaving 15 bases between. CDR3 length equals 13 residues. The germline gives CDR1 SGHVS, CDR2 FNYEAQ. The chain's CDR3 is CASSPGSAGEQYF. CDR3 nucleotides: TGTGCCAGCAGCCCCGGGTCCGCGGGGGAGCAGTACTTC.

This clone was found once. The gene calls are TRBV30 and TRBJ2-5; 11 positions match TRBD2. The J call may not be correct, given that the DNA end is closer to TRBJ2-7. CDR1 and CDR2 (germline): GTSNPN, SVGIG (reference sequence). CDR3 length: 14 amino acids. CDR3: CAWSPGTSGYEQYF. CDR3 coding DNA: TGTGCCTGGAGTCCCGGGACTAGCGGCTACGAGCAGTACTTC.

About this clone: The junction does not match germline at one end; this may be a read error. V usage is TRBV7-9 and J usage is TRBJ2-3; D perhaps matches TRBD1 (6 bases). This CDR3 contains 12 residues. Germline CDR1 and CDR2: SEHNR and FQNEAQ (reference sequence). The CDR3 loop reads CSSSPGTPSRYF. The DNA of the CDR3 is TGTTCCAGCAGCCCTGGGACACCTAGTCGGTATTTT.

Only a few counts were recorded for this clone. The same CDR3 can be traced to other DNA sequences in this sample. The chain joins TRBV5-8 to TRBJ1-1, with D unclear. Trimming removed 4 bases at V and 4 bases at J, with 8 bases between. The CDR3 runs to 12 residues. Germline loops: CDR1 SGHTS, CDR2 YDEGEE. The CDR3 region is CASSLRGTEAFF. CDR3 DNA: TGTGCCAGCAGCCTGCGGGGCACTGAAGCTTTCTTT.

This chain joins TRBV5-4 and TRBJ2-1; maybe TRBD2 (6 bases). CDR1 SGHNT and CDR2 YYREEE come from the germline V gene (reference sequence). This CDR3 spans 18 amino acids. Trimming took off 0 bases at V and 8 bases at J, with 24 bases between the two ends. The CDR3 reads CASSLARLAGRTLDEQFF. The CDR3 nucleotides are TGTGCCAGCAGCTTGGCTCGCCTTGCGGGACGAACCCTCGATGAGCAGTTCTTC. Variable domain in full (rest from reference TRBV5-4 and TRBJ2-1): ETGVTQSPTHLIKTRGQQVTLRCSSQSGHNTVSWYQQALGQGPQFIFQYYREEENGRGNFPPRFSGLQFPNYSSELNVNALELDDSALYLCASSLARLAGRTLDEQFFGPGTRLTVL.

This chain uses TRBV29-1 with TRBJ1-1; D perhaps matches TRBD1 (6 bases). This CDR3 is 15 amino acids long. The V and J ends lost 6 bases and 1 base respectively, with 18 bases between them. Germline CDR1 reads SQVTM; CDR2 reads ANQGSEA. In nucleotides, the CDR3 is TGCAGCGTGAGGGGGACCCCAGCCGGGAACACTGAAGCTTTCTTT. Protein sequence: CSVRGTPAGNTEAFF.

This clone has a handful of counts. This rearrangement joins TRBV7-9 to TRBJ1-3; D remains ambiguous. Trimming shortened V by 0 bases and J by 3 bases, and 12 bases separated the two germline ends. The germline CDR1 and CDR2 sequences are SEHNR and FQNEAQ (reference sequence). CDR3 size: 16 residues. The CDR3 DNA sequence: TGTGCCAGCAGCTTAGCCGGTAGCGCAGGTGGAAACACCATATATTTT. Protein: CASSLAGSAGGNTIYF.

This chain links TRBV11-3 with TRBJ2-1; the D gene is possibly TRBD1 (6 bases). Germline CDR1 and CDR2: SGHNT and YENEEA. CDR3 length: 13 residues. Trimming stripped 7 bases from V and 9 bases from J, with 16 bases between. The CDR3 region has the DNA TGTGCCAGCACCCCGGTGGGGGCGGGTGAGCAGTTCTTC. It specifies CASTPVGAGEQFF.

V usage is TRBV5-1 and J usage is TRBJ2-1; 8 nucleotides align to TRBD2. CDR3 length: 15 amino acids. Germline CDR1 is SGHRS and CDR2 is YFSETQ. Trimming removed 8 bases from V and 4 bases from J; junction bases left unmatched: 11. This CDR3 reads CASGPGGGGYNEQFF. The CDR3, as DNA: TGCGCCAGTGGCCCGGGGGGCGGGGGGTACAATGAGCAGTTCTTC.

The V call is TRBV4-1, the J call TRBJ2-3, with no clear D. The germline CDR1 and CDR2 sequences are MGHRA and YSYEKL. The CDR3 extends over 16 amino acids. V was shortened by 4 bases and J by 0 bases, with 14 bases between the two germline ends. The CDR3 region is CASSLTGGHSTDTQYF. CDR3 bases: TGCGCCAGCAGCCTGACTGGCGGTCATAGCACAGATACGCAGTATTTT.

This clone has only one observation. The chain employs TRBV18 and TRBJ1-1; D is unclear. V dropped 4 bases and J dropped 4 bases, with 10 bases sitting between them. Germline V gene lookup returns CDR1 KGHSH and CDR2 LQKENI. CDR3 length equals 13 residues. The CDR3 DNA sequence: TGTGCCAGCTCACAAGAGGGTACCACTGAAGCTTTCTTT. Protein: CASSQEGTTEAFF.

The V and J genes are TRBV27 and TRBJ2-5; D perhaps matches TRBD1 (6 bases). This CDR3 contains 14 residues. V lost 4 bases to trimming and J lost 0 bases, with 9 bases between them. The germline CDR1 and CDR2 sequences are MNHEY and SMNVEV (reference sequence). The CDR3 sequence is CASSSGQYQETQYF. CDR3 nucleotide sequence: TGTGCCAGCAGTTCCGGACAGTACCAAGAGACCCAGTACTTC.

V is TRBV23-1 and J is TRBJ2-7; 9 nucleotides agree with TRBD1. Being an ORF, TRBV23-1 has a function that is uncertain. The CDR3 has 14 amino acids. The ends lost 7 bases at V and 6 bases at J; junction bases unmatched: 10. The CDR3 here is CASTNRGQDPEQYF. The CDR3 DNA follows: TGCGCCAGCACCAACAGGGGGCAGGATCCCGAGCAGTACTTC.

This clone was recorded a few times. The chain recombines TRBV5-4 with TRBJ2-5; weak D call: TRBD1 (5 bases). From germline, CDR1 is SGHNT and CDR2 YYREEE (reference sequence). There are 15 residues in the CDR3. The germline V and J ends were trimmed by 1 base and 4 bases, with 14 bases remaining between them. In DNA form, the CDR3 reads TGTGCCAGCAGCTTGCCCAGGACAAGCTCAGAGACCCAGTACTTC. Its translation: CASSLPRTSSETQYF.

This clone was observed once. This sequence joins TRBV6-6 and TRBJ2-7; 7 bases fit TRBD2. There are 13 residues in the CDR3. The V and J ends lost 5 bases and 5 bases, in that order; junction bases with no gene match: 6. Germline CDR1 and CDR2: MNHNY and SVGAGI (reference sequence). The CDR3 DNA reads TGTGCCAGCAGTCTCGGACTAGTCGACGAGCAGTACTTC. It codes for CASSLGLVDEQYF.

The chain has TRBV5-6 and TRBJ1-1, with D uncertain. The germline V and J ends were trimmed by 0 bases and 3 bases, with 12 bases remaining between them. The CDR3 covers 15 residues. From germline, CDR1 is SGHDT and CDR2 YYEEEE. The CDR3 region is CASSLAGWVDTEAFF. In DNA form, the CDR3 reads TGTGCCAGCAGCTTGGCGGGTTGGGTAGACACTGAAGCTTTCTTT.

The chain combines TRBV5-6 with TRBJ2-5; perhaps TRBD2 as D (5 bases). V was pared by 0 bases and J by 4 bases, with 7 bases between. Per the germline V gene, CDR1 is SGHDT and CDR2 is YYEEEE. The CDR3 consists of 13 residues. DNA of the CDR3: TGTGCCAGCAGCTTGGTTGGAGGAGAGACCCAGTACTTC. Translating it yields CASSLVGGETQYF.

This chain links TRBV29-1 with TRBJ1-1; the match to TRBD1 covers 8 bases. The CDR3 runs to 11 residues. Germline V gene sequence: CDR1 SQVTM, CDR2 ANQGSEA. After removal of 7 bases from V and 10 bases from J, the junction contained 8 bases not matched to a gene. In DNA, the CDR3 is TGCAGCGCCATTGGACAGGGAATAGCTTTCTTT. Protein: CSAIGQGIAFF.

This clone has just a few counts. The chain combines TRBV9 with TRBJ2-7; the D gene is possibly TRBD2 (6 bases). V gave up 0 bases and J gave up 3 bases, with 13 bases separating them. This CDR3 is 15 amino acids long. The germline V gene has CDR1 SGDLS and CDR2 YYNGEE. The CDR3 DNA is TGTGCCAGCAGCGTAGCCCCCACGGGGGACTACGAGCAGTACTTC. Residues: CASSVAPTGDYEQYF.

This clone was seen only a few times. The genes are TRBV6-7 and TRBJ1-1; a weak D match, TRBD1 (6 bases). TRBV6-7 carries the ORF label, with uncertain function. V gave up 5 bases and J gave up 5 bases, with 12 bases separating them. The CDR3 contains 13 residues. The CDR3, as DNA: TGTGCCAGCAGTCCACAGGGTGGTACTGAAGCTTTCTTT. This sequence encodes CASSPQGGTEAFF.

This chain links TRBV5-4 with TRBJ2-1; 15 bases line up with TRBD2. The ends lost 4 bases at V and 4 bases at J; junction bases unmatched: 3. Per germline, CDR1 SGHNT and CDR2 YYREEE (reference sequence). CDR3 size: 16 residues. The CDR3 DNA is TGTGCCAGCAGCCCCGGACTAGCGGGAGGGTACAATGAGCAGTTCTTC. Residues: CASSPGLAGGYNEQFF. The entire variable domain, with the rest obtained from reference TRBV5-4 and TRBJ2-1, is as follows: ETGVTQSPTHLIKTRGQQVTLRCSSQSGHNTVSWYQQALGQGPQFIFQYYREEENGRGNFPPRFSGLQFPNYSSELNVNALELDDSALYLCASSPGLAGGYNEQFFGPGTRLTVL.